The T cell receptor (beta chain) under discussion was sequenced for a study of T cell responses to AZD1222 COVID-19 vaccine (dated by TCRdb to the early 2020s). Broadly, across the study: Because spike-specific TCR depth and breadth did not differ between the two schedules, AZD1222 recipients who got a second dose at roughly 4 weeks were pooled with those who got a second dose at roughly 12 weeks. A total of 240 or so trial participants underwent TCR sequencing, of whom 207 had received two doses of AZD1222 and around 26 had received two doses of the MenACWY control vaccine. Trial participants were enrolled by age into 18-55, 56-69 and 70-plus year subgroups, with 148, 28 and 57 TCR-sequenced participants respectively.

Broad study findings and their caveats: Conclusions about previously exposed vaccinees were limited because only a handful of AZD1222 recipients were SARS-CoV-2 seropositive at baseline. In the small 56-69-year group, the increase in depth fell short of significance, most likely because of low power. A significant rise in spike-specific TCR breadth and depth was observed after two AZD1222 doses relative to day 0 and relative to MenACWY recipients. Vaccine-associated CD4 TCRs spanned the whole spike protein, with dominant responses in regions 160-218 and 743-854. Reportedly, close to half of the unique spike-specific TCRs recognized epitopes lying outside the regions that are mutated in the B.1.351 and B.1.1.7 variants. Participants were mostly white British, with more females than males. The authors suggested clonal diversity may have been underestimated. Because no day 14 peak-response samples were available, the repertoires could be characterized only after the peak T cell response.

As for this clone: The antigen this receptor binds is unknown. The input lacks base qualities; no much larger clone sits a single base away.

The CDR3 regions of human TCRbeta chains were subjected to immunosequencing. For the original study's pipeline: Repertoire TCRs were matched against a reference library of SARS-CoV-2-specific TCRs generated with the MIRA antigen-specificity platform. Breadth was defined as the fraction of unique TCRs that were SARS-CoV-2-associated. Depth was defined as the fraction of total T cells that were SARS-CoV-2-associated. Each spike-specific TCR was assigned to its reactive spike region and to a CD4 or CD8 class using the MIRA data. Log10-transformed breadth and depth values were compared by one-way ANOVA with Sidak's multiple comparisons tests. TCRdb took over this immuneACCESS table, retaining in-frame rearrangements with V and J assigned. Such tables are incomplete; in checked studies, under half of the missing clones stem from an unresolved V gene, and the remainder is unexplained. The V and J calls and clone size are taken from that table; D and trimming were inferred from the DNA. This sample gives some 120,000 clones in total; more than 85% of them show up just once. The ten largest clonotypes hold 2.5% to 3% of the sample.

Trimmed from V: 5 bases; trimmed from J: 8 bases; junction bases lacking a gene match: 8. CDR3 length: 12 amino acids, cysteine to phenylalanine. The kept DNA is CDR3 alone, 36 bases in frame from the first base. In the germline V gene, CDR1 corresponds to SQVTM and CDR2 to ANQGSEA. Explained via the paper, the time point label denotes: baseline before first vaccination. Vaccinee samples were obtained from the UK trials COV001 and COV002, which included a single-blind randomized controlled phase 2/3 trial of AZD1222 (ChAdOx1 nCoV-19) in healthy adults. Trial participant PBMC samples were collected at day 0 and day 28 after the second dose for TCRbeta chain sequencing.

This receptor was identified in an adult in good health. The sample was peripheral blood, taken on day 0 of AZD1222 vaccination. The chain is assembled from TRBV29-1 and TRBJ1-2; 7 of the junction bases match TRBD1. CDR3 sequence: CSVTVRDRGYTF. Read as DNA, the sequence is TGCAGCGTTACAGTCCGGGACAGAGGCTACACCTTC.